This section outlines one T cell receptor beta chain sequence together with its context. The target antigen is unknown. This entry comes from a study of vaccination effects on CD4 cells after COVID-19. The ends lost 3 bases at V and 3 bases at J; junction bases unmatched: 4. The CDR3 loop spans 14 amino acids. Germline V gene lookup returns CDR1 SEHNR and CDR2 FQNEAQ (reference sequence). The table came from immunoSEQ multiplex PCR; TCRdb's copy has only in-frame clones and leaves some out. The table has tens of thousands of clones, about 70% seen once; the top ten hold less than 20%. Ahead of sequencing, the ViraFEST assay grew antigen-specific CD4+ T cells using viral peptide pools. It was after approximately 10 days of culture that CD4+ T cells were isolated. The authors exchanged half the medium for IL-2 medium on days 3 and 7.

This sequence joins TRBV7-9 and TRBJ2-5; TRBD2 agrees at 7 bases. The sequence was collected from a human donor who received a COVID-19 vaccine. The sequenced sample was CD4+ T cells from PBMCs cultured with HCoV-229E spike peptides, obtained before COVID-19 vaccination. CDR3 nucleotides: TGTGCCAGCAGCTTCAGCGGGAATAAAGAGACCCAGTACTTC. Translating it yields CASSFSGNKETQYF.